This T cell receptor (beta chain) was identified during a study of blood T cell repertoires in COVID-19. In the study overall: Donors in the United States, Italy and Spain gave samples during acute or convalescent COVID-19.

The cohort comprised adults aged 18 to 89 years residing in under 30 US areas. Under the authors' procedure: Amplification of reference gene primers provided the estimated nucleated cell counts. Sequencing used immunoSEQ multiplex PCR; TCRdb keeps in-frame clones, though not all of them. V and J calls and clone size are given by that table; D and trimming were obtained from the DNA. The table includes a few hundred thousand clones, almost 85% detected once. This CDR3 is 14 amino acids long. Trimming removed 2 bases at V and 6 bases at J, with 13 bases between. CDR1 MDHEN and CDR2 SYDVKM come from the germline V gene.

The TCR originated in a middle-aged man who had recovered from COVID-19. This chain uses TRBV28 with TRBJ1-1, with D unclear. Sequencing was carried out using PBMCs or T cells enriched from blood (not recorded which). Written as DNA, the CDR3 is TGTGCCAGCAGTTTAGTGGTCCGGCGGGCTGAAGCTTTCTTT. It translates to CASSLVVRRAEAFF.